The 31 T cell receptor beta chains reported below all come from one sample, sequenced in a study of shared clonotypes between healthy human individuals. TCRdb's copy holds only in-frame clones and misses some; the assay was immunoSEQ multiplex PCR. This table has about 1 million clones, roughly 75% appearing once. Sequencing was carried out using memory CD4+ T cells sorted from blood. The subset was: CD45RA-negative fraction. Receptor source: a man aged 18 to 30 in good health.

This rearrangement joins TRBV30 to TRBJ1-5; D remains unclear. V was pared by 4 bases and J by 5 bases, with 9 bases between. Germline CDR1 is GTSNPN and CDR2 is SVGIG (reference sequence). The CDR3 has 12 amino acids. The CDR3 bases are TGTGCCTGGATGTGGGCGGATCAGCCCCAGCATTTT. Protein sequence: CAWMWADQPQHF. Filled out from reference TRBV30 and TRBJ1-5, the complete variable domain reads SQTIHQWPATLVQPVGSPLSLECTVEGTSNPNLYWYRQAAGRGLQLLFYSVGIGQISSEVPQNLSASRPQDRQFILSSKKLLLSDSGFYLCAWMWADQPQHFGDGTRLSIL.

The chain combines TRBV2 with TRBJ2-3, with 11 bases fitting TRBD2. The CDR3 is 16 amino acids. The germline V gene has CDR1 SNHLY and CDR2 FYNNEI. The junction had 4 bases not matched to a gene; V was cut back by 3 bases and J by 2 bases. CDR3: CASSEGSGRATDTQYF. CDR3 nucleotides: TGTGCCAGCAGTGAGGGTAGCGGGAGGGCCACAGATACGCAGTATTTT. The full variable domain, its missing parts supplied by reference TRBV2 and TRBJ2-3, is EPEVTQTPSHQVTQMGQEVILRCVPISNHLYFYWYRQILGQKVEFLVSFYNNEISEKSEIFDDQFSVERPDGSNFTLKIRSTKLEDSAMYFCASSEGSGRATDTQYFGPGTRLTVL.

This clone was observed a handful of times. This sequence joins TRBV6-5 and TRBJ1-4; D remains unclear. The germline gives CDR1 MNHEY, CDR2 SVGAGI. V gave up 0 bases and J gave up 8 bases, with 16 bases separating them. The CDR3 sequence is 16 residues long. CDR3 sequence reads: CASSYSPGIVQEKLFF. CDR3 DNA sequence: TGTGCCAGCAGTTACTCACCGGGCATCGTACAGGAAAAACTGTTTTTT.

V usage is TRBV11-2 and J usage is TRBJ1-1; D perhaps matches TRBD1 (5 bases). V shed 4 bases and J shed 2 bases, with 17 bases lying between them. Germline-derived CDR1 and CDR2 are SGHAT and FQNNGV. The CDR3 consists of 16 residues. The CDR3 DNA follows: TGTGCCAGCAGCTCATTACGGTCGGGGGGAAACACTGAAGCTTTCTTT. Translated: CASSSLRSGGNTEAFF.

The V and J genes are TRBV21-1 and TRBJ2-7. TRBV21-1 is listed as a pseudogene. This CDR3 spans 13 amino acids. The DNA of the CDR3 is TGTGCCAGCAGCAAAGTAAGGGACCACGAGCAGTACTTC. This codes for CASSKVRDHEQYF.

This clone is a singleton in its sample. Here the CDR3 DNA reads TGCGCCAGCAGCCAGCAGGGACTAGCAGATTACAATGAGCAGTTCTTC. It is translated as CASSQQGLADYNEQFF. This rearrangement joins TRBV4-1 to TRBJ2-1, with 9 bases matching TRBD2. Germline values: CDR1 MGHRA, CDR2 YSYEKL. V lost 3 bases, J lost 4 bases, and 7 bases stayed unmatched. The CDR3 has 16 residues.

The chain links TRBV6-6 to TRBJ2-5; TRBD1 is a possible D gene (6 bases). The germline V and J ends were trimmed by 7 bases and 3 bases, with 12 bases remaining between them. Germline CDR1 and CDR2: MNHNY and SVGAGI (reference sequence). The CDR3 covers 13 residues. CDR3 coding DNA: TGTGCCAGCAACCCACAGGGTAAAGAGACCCAGTACTTC. Translation gives CASNPQGKETQYF.

V and J are TRBV10-3 and TRBJ2-5; maybe TRBD1 (6 bases). The better agreement between TRBJ2-7 and the DNA end casts doubt on the J call. CDR1 ENHRY and CDR2 SYGVKD come from the germline V gene. This CDR3 region has 11 residues. The CDR3 DNA follows: TGTGCCATCAGGGACAGAGGCGAGCAGTACTTC. Its protein product is CAIRDRGEQYF.

There are a few counts of this clone. Other nucleotide sequences from this sample produce the same CDR3. The rearrangement uses TRBV28 and TRBJ2-2; D unresolved. Trimming left V 5 bases short and J 7 bases short, with 5 bases between. The CDR3 is 11 amino acids. From germline, CDR1 is MDHEN and CDR2 SYDVKM. CDR3 in amino acids: CASSQRGELFF. The CDR3 coding sequence is TGTGCCAGCAGTCAACGCGGGGAGCTGTTTTTT. The full variable domain, its missing parts supplied by reference TRBV28 and TRBJ2-2, is DVKVTQSSRYLVKRTGEKVFLECVQDMDHENMFWYRQDPGLGLRLIYFSYDVKMKEKGDIPEGYSVSREKKERFSLILESASTNQTSMYLCASSQRGELFFGEGSRLTVL.

The V call is TRBV28, the J call TRBJ1-4; D gene unclear. Germline V gene sequence: CDR1 MDHEN, CDR2 SYDVKM. V was clipped by 4 bases and J by 4 bases, with 16 bases between them. The CDR3 contains 16 residues. The CDR3 spells CASSSPRGLGNEKLFF. The CDR3 DNA reads as TGTGCCAGCAGTTCCCCTCGAGGCCTAGGTAATGAAAAACTGTTTTTT.

J is TRBJ1-2 and V is TRBV7-9; tentative D call: TRBD1 (6 bases). CDR1 SEHNR and CDR2 FQNEAQ come from the germline V gene (reference sequence). The CDR3 has 15 amino acids. The germline V and J ends were trimmed by 4 bases and 8 bases, with 20 bases remaining between them. The DNA for the CDR3 is TGTGCCAGCAGCTCCTCCCGAGGGACAAGTCGCGGCTACACCTTC. As protein: CASSSSRGTSRGYTF.

The V gene is TRBV2, the J gene TRBJ1-2; a possible D gene is TRBD1 (6 bases). CDR3 size: 15 residues. Germline assignment: CDR1 SNHLY and CDR2 FYNNEI. Trimming removed 8 bases from V and 8 bases from J, with 24 bases in between. The CDR3 DNA is TGTGCCAGCGGGAAAGACAGGACGCCATGGGGAGGCTACACCTTC. Its translation: CASGKDRTPWGGYTF. The variable domain in full, completed from reference TRBV2 and TRBJ1-2, reads EPEVTQTPSHQVTQMGQEVILRCVPISNHLYFYWYRQILGQKVEFLVSFYNNEISEKSEIFDDQFSVERPDGSNFTLKIRSTKLEDSAMYFCASGKDRTPWGGYTFGSGTRLTVV.

This chain links TRBV5-1 with TRBJ2-5; 11 positions match TRBD2. Germline V CDR1 and CDR2: SGHRS, YFSETQ. The CDR3 runs to 17 residues. V gave up 6 bases and J gave up 4 bases; unmatched junction bases: 14. DNA of the CDR3: TGCGCCAGCACCGTCACTAGCGGGGGCCACGAAGGAGAGACCCAGTACTTC. This encodes CASTVTSGGHEGETQYF.

This sequence joins TRBV5-6 and TRBJ1-2, with TRBD1 identical over 8 bases. The V segment lost 4 bases and the J segment 2 bases; nucleotides outside the gene matches: 7. Looked up from germline, CDR1 is SGHDT and CDR2 is YYEEEE. The CDR3 spans 15 residues. The DNA for the CDR3 is TGTGCCAGCAGCGTACAAAACAGGGGGAACTATGGCTACACCTTC. Protein product: CASSVQNRGNYGYTF.

J is TRBJ1-1 and V is TRBV19; 8 bases are shared with TRBD1. After removal of 4 bases from V and 7 bases from J, the junction contained 5 bases not matched to a gene. CDR1 is LNHDA and CDR2 is SQIVND in the germline V gene (reference sequence). This CDR3 has 13 amino acids. The CDR3 sequence: CASSRQGSFEAFF. CDR3 DNA: TGTGCCAGTAGTAGACAGGGGAGCTTTGAAGCTTTCTTT.

This clone was seen a few times. The V and J genes are TRBV4-1 and TRBJ2-3; 7 bases match TRBD2. The CDR3 is made up of 17 amino acids. Per germline, CDR1 MGHRA and CDR2 YSYEKL. Trimming removed 2 bases from V and 0 bases from J; junction bases left unmatched: 8. CDR3 in DNA: TGCGCCAGCAGCCAAAAGGCTAGTAGCGGGAGCACAGATACGCAGTATTTT. This encodes CASSQKASSGSTDTQYF.

A remark on this clone: The sample contains more than one DNA sequence encoding this CDR3. The J gene is TRBJ2-5, the V gene TRBV20-1; D ambiguous. V lost 3 bases and J 5 bases, leaving 7 bases between the germline ends. The CDR3 runs 11 residues. Germline V lookup: CDR1 DFQATT, CDR2 SNEGSKA (reference sequence). The CDR3 DNA sequence: TGCAGTGCTAGCGTTGGTGAGACCCAGTACTTC. Residues: CSASVGETQYF.

CDR3 DNA sequence: TGTGCCAGCAGCCCTCAATCAGGGCCCGGGGAGCTGTTTTTT. Its protein is CASSPQSGPGELFF. The chain has TRBV5-4 and TRBJ2-2; the D gene is possibly TRBD1 (5 bases). V was pared by 4 bases and J by 6 bases, with 13 bases between. The CDR3 contains 14 residues. Germline CDR1 reads SGHNT; CDR2 reads YYREEE (reference sequence).

V usage is TRBV7-2 and J usage is TRBJ2-2; TRBD1 matches 9 bases. V dropped 3 bases and J dropped 7; count of bases not matched to a gene: 12. The CDR3 consists of 17 residues. CDR1 SGHTA and CDR2 FQGNSA come from the germline V gene. The CDR3 nucleotides are TGTGCCAGCAGCTTGCTATCCGGGACAGGGATAATCGGGGAGCTGTTTTTT. Amino acids: CASSLLSGTGIIGELFF. Full variable domain (missing parts from reference TRBV7-2 and TRBJ2-2): GAGVSQSPSNKVTEKGKDVELRCDPISGHTALYWYRQSLGQGLEFLIYFQGNSAPDKSGLPSDRFSAERTGGSVSTLTIQRTQQEDSAVYLCASSLLSGTGIIGELFFGEGSRLTVL.

In DNA form, the CDR3 reads TGTGCCATCGGTAAGGGGGACGGCTCCTACGAGCAGTACTTC. The encoded protein is CAIGKGDGSYEQYF. The V gene is TRBV10-3, the J gene TRBJ2-7, with D possibly being TRBD1 (6 bases). This CDR3 has 14 amino acids. The V gene's germline CDR1 is ENHRY and CDR2 SYGVKD. V lost 8 bases and J lost 0, with 14 bases in between.

The chain joins TRBV28 to TRBJ2-4; perhaps TRBD2 as D (5 bases). Trimming took off 8 bases at V and 1 base at J, with 18 bases between the two ends. Germline V gives CDR1 MDHEN, CDR2 SYDVKM. The CDR3 totals 16 residues. This CDR3 is CASSLGSVKAKNIQYF. The CDR3 region has the DNA TGTGCCAGCTCCCTAGGGAGTGTGAAGGCCAAAAACATTCAGTACTTC.

The CDR3 nucleotides read TGCGCCAGCTCCCCTACCGGGACAGGGGCTTATGGCTACACCTTC. Residues: CASSPTGTGAYGYTF. This chain connects TRBV10-2 to TRBJ1-2; 10 bases align to TRBD1. The V segment lost 8 bases and the J segment 5 bases; nucleotides outside the gene matches: 11. This CDR3 is 15 amino acids long. Germline V lookup: CDR1 WSHSY, CDR2 SAAADI.

This clone was counted a few times. The genes are TRBV21-1 and TRBJ1-5; the table assigns TRBD1, which was not confirmed against the DNA. TRBV21-1 is listed as a pseudogene. This CDR3 contains 16 residues. CDR3 nucleotide sequence: TGTGCCAGCAGCCACTACGGGACAGGGAGGGGTCAGCCCCAGCATTTT. It yields the protein CASSHYGTGRGQPQHF.

J is TRBJ2-2 and V is TRBV19, with 13 positions matching TRBD2. V was pared by 4 bases and J by 8 bases, with 16 bases of the junction left unmatched. CDR1 LNHDA and CDR2 SQIVND come from the germline V gene (reference sequence). This CDR3 region has 19 residues. Here the CDR3 reads CASSTPGLAGSGRRGELFF. DNA for the CDR3: TGTGCCAGTAGTACCCCGGGACTAGCGGGATCGGGCCGGAGGGGGGAGCTGTTTTTT.

V gene TRBV21-1 combines with J gene TRBJ2-2; TRBD1, as called in the table, went unchecked against the DNA. TRBV21-1 is described as a pseudogene. There are 15 residues in the CDR3. The CDR3 loop reads CASSKKTLAGGELFF. CDR3 DNA sequence: TGTGCCAGCAGCAAGAAGACACTTGCAGGGGGGGAGCTGTTTTTT.

The chain employs TRBV5-6 and TRBJ1-1, with D uncertain. Looked up from germline, CDR1 is SGHDT and CDR2 is YYEEEE. V was pared by 3 bases and J by 1 base, with 10 bases between. CDR3 length equals 14 residues. In DNA, the CDR3 is TGTGCCAGCAGCTCCCTGGGCCCGAACACTGAAGCTTTCTTT. This gives the protein CASSSLGPNTEAFF.

The chain links TRBV5-4 to TRBJ2-7, with TRBD2 matching over 7 bases. Germline V gene sequence: CDR1 SGHNT, CDR2 YYREEE (reference sequence). V shed 3 bases and J 4 bases; nucleotides not matched to a gene: 1. The CDR3 sequence is 12 residues long. The CDR3 is CASSWEGYEQYF. The DNA of the CDR3 is TGTGCCAGCAGCTGGGAGGGGTACGAGCAGTACTTC.

The CDR3: CASSLAETGIGGYTF. For the CDR3, the DNA is TGTGCCAGCAGCTTAGCCGAGACAGGGATAGGTGGCTACACCTTC. J is TRBJ1-2 and V is TRBV7-6; 7 bases fit TRBD1. The V and J ends lost 0 bases and 7 bases, in that order; junction bases with no gene match: 8. The CDR3 contains 15 residues. Germline CDR1 reads SGHVS; CDR2 reads FNYEAQ.

The CDR3 here is CASSHGLAGGGADTQYF. In DNA, the CDR3 is TGTGCCAGCAGTCACGGACTAGCGGGAGGGGGGGCAGATACGCAGTATTTT. The chain employs TRBV11-2 and TRBJ2-3; 15 nucleotides line up with TRBD2. This CDR3 has 17 amino acids. After removal of 6 bases from V and 4 bases from J, the junction contained 8 bases not matched to a gene. Germline-derived CDR1 and CDR2 are SGHAT and FQNNGV.

The gene calls are TRBV7-9 and TRBJ1-4; perhaps TRBD1 as D (5 bases). The V and J ends lost 3 bases and 8 bases respectively, with 22 bases between them. This CDR3 is 17 amino acids long. Germline V gene lookup returns CDR1 SEHNR and CDR2 FQNEAQ (reference sequence). CDR3: CASSFRGGGAREEKLFF. CDR3 in DNA: TGTGCCAGCAGCTTCCGGGGTGGAGGGGCCCGAGAGGAAAAACTGTTTTTT.

The DNA for the CDR3 is TGTGCCAGCAGCTTCCGACAGGGAGGCGAGACCCAGTACTTC. Encoded protein: CASSFRQGGETQYF. The V call is TRBV7-6, the J call TRBJ2-5; D is possibly TRBD1 (7 bases). Germline V lookup: CDR1 SGHVS, CDR2 FNYEAQ. This CDR3 is 14 amino acids long. V shed 3 bases and J shed 5 bases, with 13 bases lying between them.